The next 22 T cell receptor beta chains were all read from a single sample in a study of graft-versus-host responses after intestinal transplantation. Generated by immunoSEQ multiplex PCR, the TCRdb table keeps only in-frame clones and is missing some. The sample lists some 6,600 clones, less than 40% seen once, with around 3.9% in the top ten. The specimen was alloreactive CD4+ T cells from a mixed lymphocyte reaction culture, collected before transplantation. Described subset: CFSE-low proliferating T cells sorted from approximately 6-day pre-transplant mixed lymphocyte reaction (GvH or HvG direction). These receptors were obtained from a human patient who was an organ donor for intestinal transplantation.

CDR3 coding DNA: TGTGCCAGCAGTTTCTCCGGGACAGCTACCGGAAACACCATATATTTT. Residues: CASSFSGTATGNTIYF. The V gene is TRBV25-1, the J gene TRBJ1-3, with 7 bases identical to TRBD1. The germline gives CDR1 MGHDK, CDR2 SYGVNS. The junction had 11 bases not matched to a gene; V was cut back by 5 bases and J by 4 bases. The CDR3 is made up of 16 amino acids. Full variable domain (outside the CDR3, taken from reference TRBV25-1 and TRBJ1-3): EADIYQTPRYLVIGTGKKITLECSQTMGHDKMYWYQQDPGMELHLIHYSYGVNSTEKGDLSSESTVSRIRTEHFPLTLESARPSHTSQYLCASSFSGTATGNTIYFGEGSWLTVV.

The V gene is TRBV27, the J gene TRBJ2-3; 14 positions match TRBD2. The CDR3 runs 15 residues. With 8 bases clipped from V and 4 bases from J, the junction kept 5 bases outside the gene matches. Germline CDR1 is MNHEY and CDR2 is SMNVEV (reference sequence). The CDR3 sequence is CASRRLAGGPDTQYF. In nucleotides, the CDR3 is TGTGCCAGCCGACGACTAGCGGGAGGGCCAGATACGCAGTATTTT.

This clone has more than one count but fewer than ten. This sequence joins TRBV7-2 and TRBJ1-5; 8 positions match TRBD1. Germline trimming cut 5 bases from V and 5 bases from J; bases unmatched to any gene: 2. Germline V gene data show CDR1 as SGHTA and CDR2 as FQGNSA. CDR3 length: 13 residues. The DNA for the CDR3 is TGTGCCAGCAGCCCCAGGGGGCATCAGCCCCAGCATTTT. Amino acids: CASSPRGHQPQHF.

This clone was recorded once. CDR3: CASSQMTGNTGELFF. The CDR3 DNA reads as TGTGCCAGCAGCCAAATGACAGGGAACACCGGGGAGCTGTTTTTT. The chain carries TRBV14 and TRBJ2-2, with D tentatively TRBD1 (6 bases). Germline CDR1 is SGHDN and CDR2 is FVKESK. The length of the CDR3 is 15 residues. The V gene lost 2 bases and the J gene lost 1 base, with 8 bases spanning the gap.

This sequence joins TRBV7-2 and TRBJ2-7; the D gene is possibly TRBD2 (5 bases). This CDR3 has 14 residues. Germline CDR1 SGHTA, CDR2 FQGNSA. The V and J ends lost 5 bases and 4 bases respectively, with 15 bases between them. CDR3 nucleotide sequence: TGTGCCAGCAGCCTCAGATCCGGGGTTTACGAGCAGTACTTC. Encoded protein: CASSLRSGVYEQYF.

The chain has TRBV11-2 and TRBJ2-3, with 12 bases that match TRBD2. V lost 5 bases and J lost 0; bases outside the gene matches: 9. Germline V lookup: CDR1 SGHAT, CDR2 FQNNGV. The CDR3 consists of 18 residues. The CDR3 DNA reads as TGTGCCAGCAGCAGAAGACTAGCGGGGGCATCTAGCACAGATACGCAGTATTTT. Translated: CASSRRLAGASSTDTQYF. The complete variable domain, with remaining parts taken from reference TRBV11-2 and TRBJ2-3, reads EAGVAQSPRYKIIEKRQSVAFWCNPISGHATLYWYQQILGQGPKLLIQFQNNGVVDDSQLPKDRFSAERLKGVDSTLKIQPAKLEDSAVYLCASSRRLAGASSTDTQYFGPGTRLTVL.

The V and J genes are TRBV19 and TRBJ2-3, with D maybe TRBD2 (7 bases). Germline-derived CDR1 and CDR2 are LNHDA and SQIVND (reference sequence). V was trimmed by 9 bases and J by 2 bases, leaving 15 bases between them. There are 14 residues in the CDR3. Written as DNA, the CDR3 is TGTGCCAGCCGGACAGCGGGGTCCACAGATACGCAGTATTTT. This translates into CASRTAGSTDTQYF.

The chain couples TRBV5-5 to TRBJ2-7; D might be TRBD1 (5 bases). The germline V and J ends were trimmed by 3 bases and 3 bases, with 13 bases remaining between them. The CDR3 runs 14 residues. CDR1 SGHKS and CDR2 YYEKEE come from the germline V gene (reference sequence). CDR3 amino acids: CASSSQGTLYEQYF. The CDR3 region has the DNA TGTGCCAGCAGCTCTCAGGGCACCCTCTACGAGCAGTACTTC.

This sequence joins TRBV6-1 and TRBJ2-1, with TRBD2 matching 9 bases. V was clipped by 5 bases and J by 9 bases; unmatched bases: 11. Germline V lookup: CDR1 MNHNS, CDR2 SASEGT. CDR3 length: 15 residues. The DNA of the CDR3 is TGTGCCAGCAGTCCCCTAGCGGGGAAGCCTGGTGAGCAGTTCTTC. Protein: CASSPLAGKPGEQFF.

By its share, this clone is medium-sized (0.01 to 0.1%). CDR3 DNA sequence: TGTGCCAGCAGCATGAGGGTTGGGCGACTCTACGAGCAGTACTTC. This gives the protein CASSMRVGRLYEQYF. The genes are TRBV7-6 and TRBJ2-7; weak D call: TRBD2 (5 bases). V shed 5 bases and J shed 3 bases, with 17 bases lying between them. This CDR3 comprises 15 residues. In germline, CDR1 is SGHVS, CDR2 FNYEAQ.

This clone was counted a few times. J is TRBJ2-3 and V is TRBV4-2; TRBD1 matches at 7 bases. V shed 4 bases, J shed 0 bases, and the junction held 10 bases outside the gene matches. The CDR3 extends over 17 amino acids. Germline loops: CDR1 LGHNA, CDR2 YNFKEQ. CDR3 in amino acids: CASSRLRRGRSTDTQYF. The CDR3 DNA is TGTGCCAGCAGCCGATTGCGTAGGGGGCGGAGCACAGATACGCAGTATTTT.

By share, this clone counts as medium-sized. The chain recombines TRBV6-1 with TRBJ1-4; D call uncertain. Germline V gene sequence: CDR1 MNHNS, CDR2 SASEGT. The CDR3 has 11 residues. The ends were cut back, 3 bases at V and 12 bases at J, with 8 bases in the middle. CDR3 nucleotide sequence: TGTGCCAGCAGTGAGAGAACGCAACTGTTTTTT. This translates into CASSERTQLFF.

Written as DNA, the CDR3 is TGTGCCACCAGCAGAGTTTACGTCACAGGCAATAATTCACCCCTCCACTTT. Translation gives CATSRVYVTGNNSPLHF. V usage is TRBV15 and J usage is TRBJ1-6; maybe TRBD1 (5 bases). Germline CDR1 and CDR2: LNHNV and YYDKDF (reference sequence). Trimming left V 1 base short and J 5 bases short, with 15 bases between. CDR3 length equals 17 residues.

The gene calls are TRBV27 and TRBJ1-5; weak D call: TRBD1 (5 bases). Germline-derived CDR1 and CDR2 are MNHEY and SMNVEV (reference sequence). V lost 7 bases and J lost 8, with 27 bases in between. This CDR3 has 17 amino acids. The CDR3 sequence: CASTSYDRGSTLKPQHF. In nucleotides, the CDR3 is TGTGCCAGCACCTCCTACGATAGGGGCAGCACCCTCAAGCCCCAGCATTTT.

The chain couples TRBV15 to TRBJ1-2; TRBD1 matches at 10 bases. With V trimmed by 5 bases and J by 4 bases, 1 base remained unmatched. The CDR3 has 13 amino acids. Germline-derived CDR1 and CDR2 are LNHNV and YYDKDF (reference sequence). CDR3 region: CATSRTGGYGYTF. The CDR3, as DNA: TGTGCCACCAGCCGGACAGGGGGCTATGGCTACACCTTC.

This clone is a singleton in its sample. V and J are TRBV4-1 and TRBJ1-1, with TRBD1 identical over 7 bases. V was clipped by 1 base and J by 1 base; unmatched bases: 6. This CDR3 has 16 amino acids. Germline CDR1 MGHRA, CDR2 YSYEKL. In DNA form, the CDR3 reads TGCGCCAGCAGCCAAGCCGGGACAGTCTGGAACACTGAAGCTTTCTTT. Amino acid sequence: CASSQAGTVWNTEAFF.

This clone was picked up a small number of times. J is TRBJ1-2 and V is TRBV7-9, with 10 bases fitting TRBD1. The CDR3 has 14 residues. Losses at the gene ends were 4 bases for V and 7 bases for J; bases not matched to a gene: 6. Germline values: CDR1 SEHNR, CDR2 FQNEAQ (reference sequence). DNA of the CDR3: TGTGCCAGCAGCTGGGACAGGGGTTCTCGTGGCTACACCTTC. This codes for CASSWDRGSRGYTF.

This clone was counted between two and nine times. J is TRBJ2-7 and V is TRBV6-8, with D possibly being TRBD1 (7 bases). CDR1 and CDR2 (germline): MNHGY, SAAAGT. The CDR3 totals 16 residues. Trimming cost V 4 bases and J 3 bases, with 19 bases left between them. The CDR3 is CASSWGARDSHYEQYF. The DNA for the CDR3 is TGTGCCAGCAGTTGGGGGGCCCGGGACAGTCACTACGAGCAGTACTTC.

The CDR3 protein is CASRGQVRTDTQYF. DNA of the CDR3: TGCGCCAGCAGGGGACAGGTGAGAACAGATACGCAGTATTTT. This rearrangement joins TRBV10-1 to TRBJ2-3; 8 nucleotides line up with TRBD1. CDR3 length: 14 residues. From germline, CDR1 is WNHNN and CDR2 SYGVQD (reference sequence). The V gene end was trimmed by 6 bases and the J gene end by 3 bases; junction bases not matched to a gene: 5.

This clone has just a few counts. This chain joins TRBV9 and TRBJ2-2; maybe TRBD1 (6 bases). V shed 1 base and J shed 0 bases, with 13 bases lying between them. This CDR3 contains 17 residues. CDR1 is SGDLS, CDR2 YYNGEE, per germline. The CDR3 DNA reads as TGTGCCAGCAGCGTACTCGGACAGCCTGCGAACACCGGGGAGCTGTTTTTT. Translating it yields CASSVLGQPANTGELFF.

The table lists this clone with a few counts. The rearrangement links TRBV7-2 to TRBJ2-2, with 10 bases identical to TRBD2. Germline CDR1 SGHTA, CDR2 FQGNSA. The CDR3 runs to 18 residues. The trim removed 2 bases at V and 5 bases at J, leaving 11 bases unmatched. The CDR3 spells CASSLRASGGVGTGELFF. For the CDR3, the DNA is TGTGCCAGCAGCTTAAGGGCCAGCGGGGGGGTGGGAACCGGGGAGCTGTTTTTT. Together with reference TRBV7-2 and TRBJ2-2, the CDR3 gives the full variable domain: GAGVSQSPSNKVTEKGKDVELRCDPISGHTALYWYRQSLGQGLEFLIYFQGNSAPDKSGLPSDRFSAERTGGSVSTLTIQRTQQEDSAVYLCASSLRASGGVGTGELFFGEGSRLTVL.

This clone ranks as medium-sized. V gene TRBV5-1 combines with J gene TRBJ1-2; D possibly corresponds to TRBD1 (5 bases). CDR3 size: 14 residues. V was pared by 6 bases and J by 8 bases, with 20 bases between. The germline V gene encodes CDR1 SGHRS and CDR2 YFSETQ. The CDR3 nucleotides are TGCGCCAGCACTCCCACGGGGGGGGAAGGAGGCTACACCTTC. Protein sequence: CASTPTGGEGGYTF.